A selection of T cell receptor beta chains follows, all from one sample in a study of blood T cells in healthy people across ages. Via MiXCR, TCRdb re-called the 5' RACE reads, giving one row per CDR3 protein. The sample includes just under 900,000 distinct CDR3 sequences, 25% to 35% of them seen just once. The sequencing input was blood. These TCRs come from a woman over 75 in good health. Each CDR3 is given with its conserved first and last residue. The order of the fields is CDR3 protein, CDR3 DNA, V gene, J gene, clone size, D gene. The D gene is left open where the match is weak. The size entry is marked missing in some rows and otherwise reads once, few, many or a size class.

CDR3 protein: CASSQGQTDPQETQFF
CDR3 DNA: TGTGCCAGCAGCCAAGGACAGACGGATCCACAAGAGACCCAGTTCTTC
V gene: TRBV4-2
J gene: TRBJ2-1
clone size: .
D gene: .

CDR3 protein: CASSFSRGSSFF
CDR3 DNA: TGTGCCAGCAGCTTTTCCAGGGGAAGTTCTTTCTTT
V gene: TRBV21-1
J gene: TRBJ1-1
clone size: .
D gene: .

CDR3 protein: CASSQDRSGFPIF
CDR3 DNA: TGCGCCAGCAGCCAAGACCGTAGCGGGTTCCCAATTTTT
V gene: TRBV4-3
J gene: TRBJ2-3
clone size: few
D gene: TRBD2

CDR3 protein: CASSDSRLDNEQFF
CDR3 DNA: TGTGCCAGCAGCGATTCCCGACTCGACAATGAGCAGTTCTTC
V gene: TRBV9
J gene: TRBJ2-1
clone size: many
D gene: .

CDR3 protein: CASRGLGDYGCTF
CDR3 DNA: TGTGCCAGCAGGGGCCTCGGTGACTATGGCTGCACCTTC
V gene: TRBV6-5
J gene: TRBJ1-2
clone size: .
D gene: .

CDR3 protein: CASKGNVNGADTQYF
CDR3 DNA: TGCGCCAGCAAGGGGAACGTAAATGGTGCAGATACGCAGTATTTT
V gene: TRBV5-1
J gene: TRBJ2-3
clone size: many
D gene: .

CDR3 protein: CASNLQGGLNTEAFF
CDR3 DNA: TGTGCCAGCAACCTACAGGGGGGCTTGAACACTGAAGCTTTCTTT
V gene: TRBV12-3/TRBV12-4
J gene: TRBJ1-1
clone size: many
D gene: TRBD1

CDR3 protein: CASSVGSVSDTQYF
CDR3 DNA: TGTGCCAGCAGCGTAGGATCGGTTTCAGATACGCAGTATTTT
V gene: TRBV9
J gene: TRBJ2-3
clone size: .
D gene: .

CDR3 protein: CSVPGTDNYYEQYF
CDR3 DNA: TGCAGCGTTCCCGGGACAGATAACTACTACGAGCAGTACTTC
V gene: TRBV29-1
J gene: TRBJ2-7
clone size: many
D gene: TRBD1

CDR3 protein: CASSQAGQGAFSGYTF
CDR3 DNA: TGTGCCAGCAGCCAAGCGGGCCAGGGGGCTTTTAGTGGCTACACCTTC
V gene: TRBV4-2
J gene: TRBJ1-2
clone size: many
D gene: TRBD1

CDR3 protein: CASSQGDRGAGELFF
CDR3 DNA: TGCGCCAGCAGCCAAGGGGACAGGGGGGCCGGGGAGCTGTTTTTT
V gene: TRBV4-3
J gene: TRBJ2-2
clone size: few
D gene: TRBD1

CDR3 protein: CAGSQDSGANRPHHF
CDR3 DNA: TGTGCCGGCAGCCAAGATAGTGGCGCAAATCGGCCCCATCATTTT
V gene: TRBV3-1
J gene: TRBJ1-5
clone size: .
D gene: .

CDR3 protein: CASSLGQYTYEQYF
CDR3 DNA: TGTGCCAGCTCACTGGGACAGTACACCTACGAGCAGTACTTC
V gene: TRBV18
J gene: TRBJ2-7
clone size: many
D gene: TRBD1

CDR3 protein: CASSPDRGRDYGYTF
CDR3 DNA: TGTGCCAGCAGCCCCGACAGGGGGCGCGACTATGGCTACACCTTC
V gene: TRBV5-6
J gene: TRBJ1-2
clone size: .
D gene: TRBD1

CDR3 protein: CSVEDSGANVLTF
CDR3 DNA: TGCAGCGTTGAGGACTCTGGGGCCAACGTCCTGACTTTC
V gene: TRBV29-1
J gene: TRBJ2-6
clone size: .
D gene: .

CDR3 protein: CASSLRQMYQETQYF
CDR3 DNA: TGTGCCAGCAGTTTAAGACAGATGTACCAAGAGACCCAGTACTTC
V gene: TRBV27
J gene: TRBJ2-5
clone size: many
D gene: .

CDR3 protein: CASSSQKQGDGYTF
CDR3 DNA: TGTGCCAGCAGCTCACAGAAACAGGGGGATGGCTACACCTTC
V gene: TRBV7-9
J gene: TRBJ1-2
clone size: .
D gene: TRBD1

CDR3 protein: CASSLGSILDTQYF
CDR3 DNA: TGTGCCAGCAGCTTAGGGAGCATATTGGATACGCAGTATTTT
V gene: TRBV5-4
J gene: TRBJ2-3
clone size: .
D gene: .

CDR3 protein: CASSGTQGREKLFF
CDR3 DNA: TGTGCCAGCAGCGGAACACAGGGTCGGGAAAAACTGTTTTTT
V gene: TRBV7-2
J gene: TRBJ1-4
clone size: few
D gene: .

CDR3 protein: CASSEMGRFNEQYF
CDR3 DNA: TGTGCCAGCAGTGAAATGGGGCGATTCAATGAACAGTACTTC
V gene: TRBV2
J gene: TRBJ2-5
clone size: .
D gene: .

CDR3 protein: CASSYSIYRSTEAFF
CDR3 DNA: TGTGCCAGCAGTTACTCGATATACAGGTCCACTGAAGCTTTCTTT
V gene: TRBV6-5
J gene: TRBJ1-1
clone size: few
D gene: .

CDR3 protein: CASSIGSGGINEQFF
CDR3 DNA: TGTGCCAGTAGTATTGGTAGCGGGGGGATCAATGAGCAGTTCTTC
V gene: TRBV19
J gene: TRBJ2-1
clone size: many
D gene: TRBD2